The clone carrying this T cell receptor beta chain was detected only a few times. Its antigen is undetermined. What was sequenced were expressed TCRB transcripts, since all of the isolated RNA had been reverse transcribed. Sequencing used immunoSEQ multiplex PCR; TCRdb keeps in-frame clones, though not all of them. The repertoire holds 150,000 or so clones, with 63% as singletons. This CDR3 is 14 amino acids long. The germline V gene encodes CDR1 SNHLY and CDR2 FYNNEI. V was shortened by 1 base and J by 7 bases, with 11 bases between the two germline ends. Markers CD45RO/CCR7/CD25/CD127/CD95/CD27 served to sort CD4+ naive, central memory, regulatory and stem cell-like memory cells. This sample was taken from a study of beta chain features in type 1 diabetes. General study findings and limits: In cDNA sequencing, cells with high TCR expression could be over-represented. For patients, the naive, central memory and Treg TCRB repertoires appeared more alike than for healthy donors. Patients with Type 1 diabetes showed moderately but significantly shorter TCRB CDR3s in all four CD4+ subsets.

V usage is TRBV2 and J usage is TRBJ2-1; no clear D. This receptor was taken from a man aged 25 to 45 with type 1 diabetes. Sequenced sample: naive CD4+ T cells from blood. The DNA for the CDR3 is TGTGCCAGCAGTGAAGAACTGCTAGGGAATGAGCAGTTCTTC. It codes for CASSEELLGNEQFF.